The clone carrying this T cell receptor beta chain was seen a handful of times. Trimming took 5 bases from V and 1 from J, leaving 14 bases between them. The germline CDR1 and CDR2 sequences are SGHNT and YENEEA. CDR3 length: 15 residues. This entry is derived from a study of blood T cell repertoires in COVID-19. Study at large: Sites across the United States, Italy and Spain contributed samples from acute and convalescent COVID-19. Sources were T cells, B-cell-depleted T cells, or PBMCs; the material itself was cDNA or gDNA.

Original processing methods: Researchers report that nucleated cell counts were estimated from reference gene primer amplification. Assay used: immunoSEQ multiplex PCR; TCRdb lists only in-frame clones, some missing. V and J calls and clone size follow that table, whereas D and trimming were derived from the DNA. This sample yields over 150,000 clones, of which 75% to 80% are seen a single time; roughly 28% belongs to the top ten. Material: peripheral blood. The source of this sequence is a woman aged 70 to 79 with acute or convalescent COVID-19. The genes are TRBV11-3 and TRBJ1-1; TRBD1 might be the D (5 bases). The chain's CDR3 is CASSPNTGKNTEAFF. The CDR3 DNA reads TGTGCCAGCAGCCCGAACACAGGCAAGAACACTGAAGCTTTCTTT.